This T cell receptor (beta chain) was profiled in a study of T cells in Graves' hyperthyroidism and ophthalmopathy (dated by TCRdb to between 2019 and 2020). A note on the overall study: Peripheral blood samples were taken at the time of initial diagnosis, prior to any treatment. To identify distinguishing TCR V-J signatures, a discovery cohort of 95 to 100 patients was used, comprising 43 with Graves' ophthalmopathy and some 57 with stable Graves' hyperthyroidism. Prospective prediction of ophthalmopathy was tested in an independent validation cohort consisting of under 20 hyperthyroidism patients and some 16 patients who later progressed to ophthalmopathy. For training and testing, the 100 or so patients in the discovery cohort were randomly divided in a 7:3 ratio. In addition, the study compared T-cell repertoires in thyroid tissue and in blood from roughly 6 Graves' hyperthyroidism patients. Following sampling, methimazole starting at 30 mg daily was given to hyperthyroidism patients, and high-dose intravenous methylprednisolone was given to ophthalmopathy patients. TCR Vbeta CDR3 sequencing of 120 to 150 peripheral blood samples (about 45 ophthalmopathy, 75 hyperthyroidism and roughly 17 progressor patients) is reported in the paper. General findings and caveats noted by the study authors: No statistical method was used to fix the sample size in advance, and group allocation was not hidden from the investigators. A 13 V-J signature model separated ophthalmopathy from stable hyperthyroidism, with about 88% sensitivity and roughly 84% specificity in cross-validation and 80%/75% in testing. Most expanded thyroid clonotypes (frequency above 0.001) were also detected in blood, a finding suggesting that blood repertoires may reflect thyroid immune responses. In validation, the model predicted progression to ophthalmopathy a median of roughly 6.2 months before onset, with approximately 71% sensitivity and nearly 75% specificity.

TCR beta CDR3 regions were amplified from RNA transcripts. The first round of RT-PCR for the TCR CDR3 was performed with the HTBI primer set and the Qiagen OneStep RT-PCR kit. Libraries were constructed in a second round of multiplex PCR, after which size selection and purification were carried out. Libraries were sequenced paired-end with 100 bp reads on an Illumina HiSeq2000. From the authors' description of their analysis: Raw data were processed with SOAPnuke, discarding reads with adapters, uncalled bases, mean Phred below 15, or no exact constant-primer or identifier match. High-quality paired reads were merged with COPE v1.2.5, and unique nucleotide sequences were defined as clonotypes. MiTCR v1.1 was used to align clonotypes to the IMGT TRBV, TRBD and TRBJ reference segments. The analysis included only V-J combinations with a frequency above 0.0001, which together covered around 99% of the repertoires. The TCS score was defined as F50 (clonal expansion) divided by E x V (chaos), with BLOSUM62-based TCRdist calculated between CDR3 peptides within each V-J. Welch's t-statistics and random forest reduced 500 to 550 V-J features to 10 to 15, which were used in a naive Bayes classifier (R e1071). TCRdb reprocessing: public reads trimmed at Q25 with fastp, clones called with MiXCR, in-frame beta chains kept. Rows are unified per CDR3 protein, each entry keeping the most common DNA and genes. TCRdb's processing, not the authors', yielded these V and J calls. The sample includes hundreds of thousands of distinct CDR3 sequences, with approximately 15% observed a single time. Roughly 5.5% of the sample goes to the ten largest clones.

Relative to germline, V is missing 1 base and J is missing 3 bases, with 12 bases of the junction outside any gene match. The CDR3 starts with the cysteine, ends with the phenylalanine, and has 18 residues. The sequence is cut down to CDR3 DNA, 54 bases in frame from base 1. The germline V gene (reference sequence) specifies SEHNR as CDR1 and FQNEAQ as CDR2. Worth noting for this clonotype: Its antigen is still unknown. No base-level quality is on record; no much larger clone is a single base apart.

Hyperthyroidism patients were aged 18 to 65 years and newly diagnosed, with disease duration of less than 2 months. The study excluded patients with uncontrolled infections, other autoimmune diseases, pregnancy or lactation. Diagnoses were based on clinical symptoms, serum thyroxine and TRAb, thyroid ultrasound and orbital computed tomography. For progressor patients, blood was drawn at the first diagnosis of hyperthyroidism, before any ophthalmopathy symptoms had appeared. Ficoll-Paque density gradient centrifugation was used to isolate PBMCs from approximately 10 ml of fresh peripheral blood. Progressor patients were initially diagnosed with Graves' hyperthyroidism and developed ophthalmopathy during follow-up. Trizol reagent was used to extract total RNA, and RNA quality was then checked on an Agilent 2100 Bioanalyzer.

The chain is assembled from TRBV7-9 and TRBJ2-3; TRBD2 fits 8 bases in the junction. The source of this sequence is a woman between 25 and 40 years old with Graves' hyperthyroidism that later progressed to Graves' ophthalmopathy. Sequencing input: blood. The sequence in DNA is TGTGCCAGCAGCTTAGGGGCGTCGGGGGTAGCGGGGACAGATACGCAGTATTTT. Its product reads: CASSLGASGVAGTDTQYF. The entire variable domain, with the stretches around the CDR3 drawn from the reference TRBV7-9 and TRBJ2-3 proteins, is DTGVSQNPRHKITKRGQNVTFRCDPISEHNRLYWYRQTLGQGPEFLTYFQNEAQLEKSRLLSDRFSAERPKGSFSTLEIQRTEQGDSAMYLCASSLGASGVAGTDTQYFGPGTRLTVL.